The 21 T cell receptor beta chains reported below all come from one sample, sequenced in a study of regulatory T cells in long-lasting Graves disease. Relying on iRepertoire HTBI primers and Arm-PCR of CDR3 regions, the team built TCR beta libraries. A single record per CDR3 protein comes from TCRdb applying MiXCR to the multiplex PCR reads. The sample contains under 450,000 distinct CDR3 sequences, roughly 25% of which appear only once. Time point reported: persistent/refractory GD, antithyroid drugs over 5 years with positive TRAb. After RNA was extracted from PBMCs, the TCR library was made from it. The sequenced sample was peripheral blood mononuclear cells (PBMCs), obtained when the disease was refractory, from a patient treated with antithyroid drugs. These receptor sequences come from a woman in her forties with Graves disease.

The chain couples TRBV7-6 to TRBJ2-7; 11 nucleotides align to TRBD1. Germline V gene sequence: CDR1 SGHVS, CDR2 FNYEAQ. V lost 3 bases to trimming and J lost 5 bases; unmatched junction nucleotides: 9. The CDR3 covers 16 residues. DNA for the CDR3: TGTGCCAGCAGCTTTAGAGTAGGGACAGGGGGAGACGAGCAGTACTTC. As protein: CASSFRVGTGGDEQYF. The entire variable domain, with the rest obtained from reference TRBV7-6 and TRBJ2-7, is as follows: GAGVSQSPRYKVTKRGQDVALRCDPISGHVSLYWYRQALGQGPEFLTYFNYEAQQDKSGLPNDRFSAERPEGSISTLTIQRTEQRDSAMYRCASSFRVGTGGDEQYFGPGTRLTVT.

This clonotype was seen repeatedly, ten times or more. The chain is built from TRBV28 and TRBJ1-2; no definite D call. CDR3 length: 17 amino acids. With 6 bases removed from V and 4 bases from J, the gap between germline ends came to 24 bases. Germline CDR1 and CDR2: MDHEN and SYDVKM. The CDR3 sequence is CASSSRASILDFYGYTF. In DNA, the CDR3 is TGTGCCAGCAGCTCACGGGCCTCCATCCTTGACTTCTATGGCTACACCTTC.

The V call is TRBV28, the J call TRBJ1-2, with 7 bases that match TRBD1. The CDR3 loop spans 14 amino acids. CDR1 and CDR2 from the germline V gene are MDHEN and SYDVKM. J was trimmed by 7 bases and V by 4 bases; bases with no gene match: 9. CDR3 region: CASSYDRVSGGYTF. In DNA form, the CDR3 reads TGTGCCAGCAGTTACGACAGGGTGTCGGGTGGCTACACCTTC.

CDR3 residues: CASSKAGQAKLYEQYF. The CDR3 DNA reads TGCGCCAGCAGCAAAGCCGGACAGGCCAAACTCTACGAGCAGTACTTC. The rearrangement uses TRBV5-1 and TRBJ2-7; 7 positions agree with TRBD1. The CDR3 spans 16 residues. Trimming at V came to 4 bases and at J to 3 bases, leaving 13 bases not matched to a gene. Germline CDR1 and CDR2: SGHRS and YFSETQ.

This clonotype was seen ten or more times. This chain uses TRBV28 with TRBJ2-7; 7 bases match TRBD1. Losses at the gene ends were 3 bases for V and 3 bases for J; bases not matched to a gene: 17. The CDR3 has 18 amino acids. Germline loops: CDR1 MDHEN, CDR2 SYDVKM. The CDR3 nucleotides are TGTGCCAGCAGTTTCCACCCGGGAAGCGAAACAGGGGACTACGAGCAGTACTTC. Translation: CASSFHPGSETGDYEQYF.

A few counts support this clonotype. The CDR3 DNA reads as TGTGCCAGCAGGGGGACAGGGGGCGAGTACGAGCAGTACTTC. It yields the protein CASRGTGGEYEQYF. The V and J genes are TRBV25-1 and TRBJ2-7; 12 bases match TRBD1. This CDR3 spans 14 amino acids. V lost 6 bases and J lost 4; bases outside the gene matches: 4. The germline gives CDR1 MGHDK, CDR2 SYGVNS.

This clonotype was seen once. This chain connects TRBV6-5 to TRBJ2-2; D ambiguous. Germline V CDR1 and CDR2: MNHEY, SVGAGI. Trimming left V 2 bases short and J 1 base short, with 8 bases between. The length of the CDR3 is 15 residues. The CDR3 region is CASSYSDLNTGELFF. CDR3 DNA: TGTGCCAGCAGTTACAGCGACTTGAACACCGGGGAGCTGTTTTTT.

There are many counts of this clonotype. At one end the junction does not follow the germline gene, possibly because of a read error. The chain recombines TRBV5-1 with TRBJ2-7; 7 nucleotides match TRBD1. CDR3 length equals 15 residues. Germline CDR1 and CDR2: SGHRS and YFSETQ. CDR3 sequence reads: CASSLLAGGSYEQYF. CDR3 DNA sequence: TGTGCCAGCAGCTTATTGGCAGGGGGCTCCTACGAGCAGTACTTC.

The chain combines TRBV6-5 with TRBJ2-2; TRBD1 is a possible D gene (6 bases). Between the trimmed V and J ends, which lost 2 bases and 5 bases, there was a span of 15 bases. The CDR3 sequence is 16 residues long. Germline CDR1 MNHEY, CDR2 SVGAGI. The DNA for the CDR3 is TGTGCCAGCAGTTACGCACAGGGAAGGGGGACCGGGGAGCTGTTTTTT. Amino acids: CASSYAQGRGTGELFF.

This clonotype was observed many times. The J gene is TRBJ2-7, the V gene TRBV6-5; D uncertain. Germline assignment: CDR1 MNHEY and CDR2 SVGAGI. Trimming took 0 bases from V and 4 from J, leaving 10 bases between them. The CDR3 is made up of 14 amino acids. This CDR3 is CASSYSTYPYEQYF. The CDR3 DNA reads TGTGCCAGCAGTTACTCTACCTACCCATACGAGCAGTACTTC.

This clonotype occurred many times. CDR3 in DNA: TGTGCCAGCAGTTTTGGCGGACGCTCCTACGAGCAGTACTTC. It translates to CASSFGGRSYEQYF. This chain uses TRBV28 with TRBJ2-7, with D hard to call. Germline CDR1 is MDHEN and CDR2 is SYDVKM. The CDR3 is 14 amino acids. V gave up 3 bases and J gave up 0 bases, with 9 bases separating them.

This clonotype was recorded many times. CDR3 sequence: CASSLEQGRQETQYF. CDR3 nucleotide sequence: TGTGCCAGCAGTTTAGAGCAGGGGCGACAAGAGACCCAGTACTTC. The chain carries TRBV12-3 or TRBV12-4 and TRBJ2-5; D possibly corresponds to TRBD1 (6 bases). V dropped 1 base and J dropped 2 bases, with 11 bases sitting between them. The CDR3 length is 15 residues.

This clonotype occurred a few times. CDR3 loop: CSAQRIGERSSYEQYF. Written as DNA, the CDR3 is TGCAGTGCGCAGAGGATTGGGGAGCGGAGCTCCTACGAGCAGTACTTC. This chain joins TRBV20-1 and TRBJ2-7, with a tentative D call TRBD2 (5 bases). V was clipped by 6 bases and J by 0 bases, with 21 bases between them. In germline, CDR1 is DFQATT, CDR2 SNEGSKA (reference sequence). This CDR3 comprises 16 residues.

Note on this clonotype: A read error may explain this, as a much larger clone is one base away. This chain connects TRBV28 to TRBJ1-1, with D maybe TRBD1 (6 bases). The germline V gene has CDR1 MDHEN and CDR2 SYDVKM. The CDR3 runs 15 residues. The V end was cut by 4 bases, the J end by 4 bases, with 16 bases between. The CDR3 sequence is CASSSLTGPSTEAFF. The CDR3 DNA reads as TGTGCCAGCAGTTCCCTTACAGGGCCGAGCACTGAAGCTTTCTTT.

In its sample, this clonotype was seen a few times. This sequence joins TRBV28 and TRBJ1-1, with 10 bases lining up with TRBD1. Germline loops: CDR1 MDHEN, CDR2 SYDVKM. This CDR3 spans 15 amino acids. V was pared by 4 bases and J by 5 bases, with 7 bases of the junction left unmatched. CDR3 in amino acids: CASSSPGQGLTEAFF. DNA for the CDR3: TGTGCCAGCAGTTCCCCGGGACAGGGGTTGACTGAAGCTTTCTTT.

This clonotype has a count of ten or more. The chain links TRBV28 to TRBJ1-1; no clear D. Between the trimmed V and J ends, which lost 7 bases and 1 base, there was a span of 13 bases. The CDR3 is made up of 14 amino acids. CDR1 and CDR2 (germline): MDHEN, SYDVKM. CDR3 DNA: TGTGCCAGCACCCCGACAACACGGAACACTGAAGCTTTCTTT. Protein sequence: CASTPTTRNTEAFF.

This clonotype has at least ten counts. The chain couples TRBV28 to TRBJ2-5; no definite D call. Germline CDR1 and CDR2: MDHEN and SYDVKM. The CDR3 is 13 amino acids. V lost 6 bases, J lost 5 bases, and 13 bases lay in between. CDR3 in amino acids: CASSSIDLETQYF. In DNA, the CDR3 is TGTGCCAGCAGCTCAATAGATTTGGAGACCCAGTACTTC.

The table lists this clonotype with a few counts. The chain uses TRBV12-3 or TRBV12-4 and TRBJ2-3, with D unclear. This CDR3 region has 13 residues. The V and J ends lost 3 bases and 6 bases respectively, with 10 bases between them. CDR3 coding DNA: TGTGCCAGCAGTTTTGGAGTGGCGGATACGCAGTATTTT. It translates to CASSFGVADTQYF.

Regarding this clonotype: This clone may be a read error of a much larger clone one base away. The chain is built from TRBV28 and TRBJ1-3, with D unclear. CDR1 MDHEN and CDR2 SYDVKM come from the germline V gene. This CDR3 is 13 amino acids long. CDR3 sequence reads: CASSFTGGTTIYF. The CDR3 DNA follows: TGTGCCAGCAGTTTTACGGGTGGAACCACCATATATTTT.

The V gene is TRBV20-1, the J gene TRBJ2-7; a possible D gene is TRBD2 (5 bases). Germline values: CDR1 DFQATT, CDR2 SNEGSKA (reference sequence). This CDR3 region has 16 residues. The V and J ends lost 0 bases and 3 bases respectively, with 18 bases between them. CDR3: CSARDLLGSRGYEQYF. The CDR3, as DNA: TGCAGTGCTAGAGATCTTCTGGGAAGTCGGGGCTACGAGCAGTACTTC.

This clonotype was recorded at least ten times. The chain has TRBV2 and TRBJ1-3; TRBD1 matches at 9 bases. Germline-derived CDR1 and CDR2 are SNHLY and FYNNEI. This CDR3 comprises 14 residues. Losses at the gene ends were 6 bases for V and 3 bases for J; bases not matched to a gene: 3. In nucleotides, the CDR3 is TGTGCCAGCAGGGGACAGGGTGGTGGAAACACCATATATTTT. Its translation: CASRGQGGGNTIYF.